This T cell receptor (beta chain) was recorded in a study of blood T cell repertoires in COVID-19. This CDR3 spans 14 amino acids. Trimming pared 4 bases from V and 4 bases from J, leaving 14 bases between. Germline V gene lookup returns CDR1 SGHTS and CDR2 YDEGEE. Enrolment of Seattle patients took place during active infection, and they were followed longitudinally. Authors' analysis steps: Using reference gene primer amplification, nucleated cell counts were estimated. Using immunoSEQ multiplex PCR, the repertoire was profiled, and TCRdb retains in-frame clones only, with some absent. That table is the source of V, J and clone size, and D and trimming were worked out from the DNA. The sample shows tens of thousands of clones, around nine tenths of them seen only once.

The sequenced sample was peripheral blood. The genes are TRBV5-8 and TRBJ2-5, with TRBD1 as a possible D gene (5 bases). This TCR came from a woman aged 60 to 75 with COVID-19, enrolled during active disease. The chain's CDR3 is CASSLTTVLETQYF. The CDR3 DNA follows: TGTGCCAGCAGCCTGACGACAGTCCTAGAGACCCAGTACTTC. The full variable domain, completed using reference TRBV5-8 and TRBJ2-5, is EAGVTQSPTHLIKTRGQQATLRCSPISGHTSVYWYQQALGLGLQFLLWYDEGEERNRGNFPPRFSGRQFPNYSSELNVNALELEDSALYLCASSLTTVLETQYFGPGTRLLVL.